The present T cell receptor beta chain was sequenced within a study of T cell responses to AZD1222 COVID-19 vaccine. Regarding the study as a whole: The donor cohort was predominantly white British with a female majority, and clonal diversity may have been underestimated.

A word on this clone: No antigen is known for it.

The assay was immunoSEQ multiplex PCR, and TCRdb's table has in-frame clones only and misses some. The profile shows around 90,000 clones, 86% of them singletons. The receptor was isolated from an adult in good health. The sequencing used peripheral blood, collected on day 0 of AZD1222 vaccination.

Written as DNA, the CDR3 is TGTGCCAGCAGTTATCTACCCCCCAGCTCCTACGAGCAGTACTTC. Its protein product is CASSYLPPSSYEQYF. V and J are TRBV2 and TRBJ2-7; D call uncertain. Germline-derived CDR1 and CDR2 are SNHLY and FYNNEI. The CDR3 consists of 15 residues. V was pared by 5 bases and J by 0 bases, with 14 bases between.